These 4 T cell receptor beta chains were all obtained from the same sample, sequenced in a study of OX40 agonist ivuxolimab in advanced cancers. Profiled with immunoSEQ multiplex PCR; TCRdb holds only in-frame clones, not every one. The sample has around 90,000 clones, around 90% seen once. Sample: CD4+ or CD8+ T cells sorted from blood, taken in a trial of the OX40 agonist ivuxolimab. These TCRs come from an adult with an advanced solid tumor such as melanoma, head and neck, liver or kidney cancer.

The chain carries TRBV5-4 and TRBJ2-2; possible D gene TRBD2, 6 bases. Germline CDR1 is SGHNT and CDR2 is YYREEE (reference sequence). The CDR3 spans 14 residues. Trimming stripped 0 bases from V and 6 bases from J, with 9 bases between. The CDR3: CASSLAAGSGELFF. The DNA of the CDR3 is TGTGCCAGCAGCTTGGCTGCGGGGTCCGGGGAGCTGTTTTTT.

The rearrangement uses TRBV7-6 and TRBJ2-7, with D possibly being TRBD1 (6 bases). V shed 1 base and J shed 3 bases, with 13 bases lying between them. CDR1 is SGHVS, CDR2 FNYEAQ, per germline. The length of the CDR3 is 15 residues. CDR3 nucleotide sequence: TGTGCCAGCAGCTTAGAGGGGCAACAGGGCTACGAGCAGTACTTC. It yields the protein CASSLEGQQGYEQYF.

The genes are TRBV2 and TRBJ2-1; possible D gene TRBD1, 5 bases. V lost 5 bases and J 4 bases, leaving 9 bases between the germline ends. This CDR3 region has 13 residues. Germline V gene sequence: CDR1 SNHLY, CDR2 FYNNEI. The CDR3 DNA reads as TGTGCCAGCAGTACGACAGAATACAATGAGCAGTTCTTC. Its translation is CASSTTEYNEQFF.

V is TRBV19 and J is TRBJ2-7, with 7 nucleotides matching TRBD1. J gave up 0 bases and V 6 bases, and 8 bases lay outside the gene matches. Germline V lookup: CDR1 LNHDA, CDR2 SQIVND (reference sequence). The CDR3 spans 15 residues. The CDR3 nucleotides read TGTGCCAGTAGCAGACAGGGACCCAGCTCCTACGAGCAGTACTTC. Its protein is CASSRQGPSSYEQYF.